This entry is about one T cell receptor beta chain. Antigen: not known. Relative to the germline gene, one junction end is altered; a read error may explain this. This entry belongs to a study of blood T cells in healthy people across ages. General observations from the study: The long-lived group displayed more naive CD4+ cells, plus higher diversity, than the aged donors did.

A sample-barcoded 5' primer and a J-beta primer mix were used in a second PCR of about 7 to 11 cycles. With 12 random nucleotides, a template-switch adaptor tagged each individual cDNA molecule. Each CDR3 protein is one row after TCRdb ran MiXCR on the 5' RACE reads. In the table there are around 1,900,000 distinct CDR3 sequences, about two fifths of which are singletons. CDR1 is SQVTM, CDR2 ANQGSEA, per germline. This CDR3 contains 13 residues. This clonotype originated in a human donor in good health. Source material: blood. The rearrangement joins TRBV29-1 to TRBJ2-7; TRBD1 or TRBD2 may be the D gene (5 bases each). The CDR3: CGVAGTVTYEQYF. For the CDR3, the DNA is TGCGGCGTCGCCGGGACGGTTACCTACGAGCAGTACTTC.